Listed here are 32 T cell receptor beta chains from one sample, sequenced in a study of T cell responses to AZD1222 COVID-19 vaccine. The protocol was immunoSEQ multiplex PCR, while the TCRdb copy is restricted to in-frame clones and leaves out a portion. Of tens of thousands of clones in the sample, around 90% were seen once. Sequences were derived from peripheral blood, sampled on day 0 of AZD1222 vaccination. The receptors stem from an adult in good health.

The rearrangement uses TRBV6-2 or TRBV6-3 and TRBJ1-2; no clear D gene. Per germline, CDR1 MNHEY and CDR2 SVGEGT. V dropped 6 bases and J dropped 2 bases, with 16 bases sitting between them. The CDR3 has 15 amino acids. CDR3 bases: TGTGCCAGCAGATACGGACGGAAACAAAACTATGGCTACACCTTC. Translated: CASRYGRKQNYGYTF.

The CDR3 DNA reads as TGCAGCGTTGTGGGGCAGGGTAGTACCTACACCTTC. As protein: CSVVGQGSTYTF. The chain uses TRBV29-1 and TRBJ1-2, with D possibly TRBD1 on 5 matching bases. Looked up from germline, CDR1 is SQVTM and CDR2 is ANQGSEA. Trimming stripped 4 bases from V and 10 bases from J, with 16 bases between. The CDR3 totals 12 residues. Full variable domain (rest looked up from reference TRBV29-1 and TRBJ1-2): SAVISQKPSRDICQRGTSLTIQCQVDSQVTMMFWYRQQPGQSLTLIATANQGSEATYESGFVIDKFPISRPNLTFSTLTVSNMSPEDSSIYLCSVVGQGSTYTFGSGTRLTVV.

The rearrangement uses TRBV6-6 and TRBJ1-1, with D tentatively TRBD1 (6 bases). The germline V gene has CDR1 MNHNY and CDR2 SVGAGI (reference sequence). The CDR3 is 13 residues long. V gave up 5 bases and J gave up 1 base, with 8 bases separating them. The CDR3 nucleotides read TGTGCCAGCAGTAAGGACAGGAACACTGAAGCTTTCTTT. Its protein product is CASSKDRNTEAFF.

The J gene is TRBJ1-1, the V gene TRBV3-1 (or the pseudogene TRBV3-2), with no clear D. The CDR3 contains 17 residues. From germline, CDR1 is LGHDT and CDR2 YNNKEL (reference sequence). Trimming cost V 2 bases and J 1 base, with 17 bases left between them. CDR3 sequence (DNA): TGTGCCAGCAGCCAAAGGCCGGCCTCCCAAGGGAACACTGAAGCTTTCTTT. As protein: CASSQRPASQGNTEAFF.

This chain links TRBV2 with TRBJ1-2, with D perhaps matching TRBD1 (5 bases). Germline V CDR1 and CDR2: SNHLY, FYNNEI. There are 13 residues in the CDR3. The ends were cut back, 3 bases at V and 6 bases at J, with 11 bases in the middle. Written as DNA, the CDR3 is TGTGCCAGCAGTGATTTAAAAGGGGATGGCTACACCTTC. It codes for CASSDLKGDGYTF.

This chain uses TRBV5-1 with TRBJ1-3, with D perhaps matching TRBD1 (5 bases). V was clipped by 0 bases and J by 0 bases, with 10 bases between them. Germline-derived CDR1 and CDR2 are SGHRS and YFSETQ. This CDR3 is built from 16 residues. The DNA of the CDR3 is TGCGCCAGCAGCTTGGGGACACCAAACTCTGGAAACACCATATATTTT. It yields the protein CASSLGTPNSGNTIYF.

This clone is a singleton in its sample. This rearrangement joins TRBV7-2 to TRBJ1-4; 7 positions agree with TRBD1. The trim removed 5 bases at V and 10 bases at J, leaving 13 bases unmatched. The CDR3 sequence is 15 residues long. Germline lookup yields CDR1 SGHTA and CDR2 FQGNSA. The CDR3 DNA reads as TGTGCCAGCAGCCTAGACAGGGTTTCGAATTCAAAACTGTTTTTT. Translating gives CASSLDRVSNSKLFF.

The rearrangement uses TRBV5-8 and TRBJ2-2; tentatively, D is TRBD2 (7 bases). Trimming pared 7 bases from V and 0 bases from J, leaving 10 bases between. CDR3 length: 14 amino acids. CDR1 and CDR2 from the germline V gene are SGHTS and YDEGEE. The CDR3 DNA is TGTGCCAGCCGGGGGGCGGCGAACACCGGGGAGCTGTTTTTT. Protein: CASRGAANTGELFF.

The rearrangement uses TRBV7-9 and TRBJ2-7, with TRBD1 identical over 8 bases. The J segment lost 3 bases and the V segment lost 1 base, leaving 2 bases of the junction unmatched. This CDR3 is built from 14 residues. CDR1 and CDR2 (germline): SEHNR, FQNEAQ (reference sequence). In DNA, the CDR3 is TGTGCCAGCAGCTTAGGACAGGGGATCTACGAGCAGTACTTC. It codes for CASSLGQGIYEQYF.

The chain uses TRBV19 and TRBJ1-2; TRBD1 agrees at 10 bases. Looked up from germline, CDR1 is LNHDA and CDR2 is SQIVND (reference sequence). The CDR3 is 14 amino acids. After removal of 7 bases from V and 4 bases from J, the junction contained 6 bases not matched to a gene. The DNA of the CDR3 is TGTGCCAGTACAGACAGGGGGCGAAGCTATGGCTACACCTTC. Translating gives CASTDRGRSYGYTF.

The chain has TRBV6-5 and TRBJ2-7; D gene unclear. Germline V gene sequence: CDR1 MNHEY, CDR2 SVGAGI. The CDR3 runs 13 residues. Trimming removed 7 bases at V and 4 bases at J, with 14 bases between. The CDR3 sequence is CASTLDAYYEQYF. The CDR3, as DNA: TGTGCCAGCACCCTTGATGCCTATTACGAGCAGTACTTC.

The V call is TRBV5-1, the J call TRBJ2-2, with 8 bases matching TRBD1. J was trimmed by 1 base and V by 4 bases; bases with no gene match: 9. Germline V lookup: CDR1 SGHRS, CDR2 YFSETQ. The CDR3 runs to 17 residues. CDR3 nucleotides: TGCGCCAGCAGCCAAAGGCAGGGGGCTCTGAACACCGGGGAGCTGTTTTTT. It specifies CASSQRQGALNTGELFF.

V and J are TRBV29-1 and TRBJ2-3; 8 bases agree with TRBD1. V lost 7 bases to trimming and J lost 1 base; unmatched junction nucleotides: 4. The germline V gene encodes CDR1 SQVTM and CDR2 ANQGSEA. The CDR3 sequence is 13 residues long. This chain's CDR3 is CSGEDRGTDTQYF. The DNA of the CDR3 is TGCAGCGGGGAGGACAGGGGCACAGATACGCAGTATTTT.

J is TRBJ2-5 and V is TRBV5-1, with D possibly called TRBD1 or TRBD2 (5 bases each). Germline V gene sequence: CDR1 SGHRS, CDR2 YFSETQ. The V gene lost 3 bases and the J gene lost 5 bases, with 20 bases spanning the gap. This CDR3 is 16 amino acids long. The CDR3 coding sequence is TGCGCCAGCAGCTGGTACGGGACCTCCGGGCGGGAGACCCAGTACTTC. It codes for CASSWYGTSGRETQYF. The variable domain in full, with the rest retrieved from reference TRBV5-1 and TRBJ2-5, is KAGVTQTPRYLIKTRGQQVTLSCSPISGHRSVSWYQQTPGQGLQFLFEYFSETQRNKGNFPGRFSGRQFSNSRSEMNVSTLELGDSALYLCASSWYGTSGRETQYFGPGTRLLVL.

The chain uses TRBV7-6 and TRBJ2-5; 13 bases are shared with TRBD2. V dropped 5 bases and J dropped 9; count of bases not matched to a gene: 6. Germline values: CDR1 SGHVS, CDR2 FNYEAQ. The CDR3 spans 14 residues. CDR3 sequence reads: CASSVVGLAGAQYF. DNA of the CDR3: TGTGCCAGCAGCGTTGTTGGACTAGCGGGGGCCCAGTACTTC.

The chain has TRBV29-1 and TRBJ2-7; D is possibly TRBD1 (6 bases). In germline, CDR1 is SQVTM, CDR2 ANQGSEA. V shed 7 bases and J shed 5 bases, with 12 bases lying between them. This CDR3 comprises 11 residues. In DNA form, the CDR3 reads TGCAGCGCTAGCAGGGGACACGAGCAGTACTTC. It encodes CSASRGHEQYF.

By share of the sample, this clone is medium-sized. V usage is TRBV9 and J usage is TRBJ2-5; D gene uncertain. Trimming shortened V by 3 bases and J by 7 bases, and 16 bases separated the two germline ends. This CDR3 spans 14 amino acids. Germline CDR1 SGDLS, CDR2 YYNGEE. The CDR3 DNA is TGTGCCAGCAGCGCAGGCCTACCCTCAAGGACCCAGTACTTC. Residues: CASSAGLPSRTQYF.

The chain uses TRBV5-1 and TRBJ2-3; 10 nucleotides agree with TRBD2. Germline trimming cut 0 bases from V and 4 bases from J; bases unmatched to any gene: 8. Germline V lookup: CDR1 SGHRS, CDR2 YFSETQ. This CDR3 contains 17 residues. In nucleotides, the CDR3 is TGCGCCAGCAGCTTGGATCTGGCTAGCGGGGGTCCAGATACGCAGTATTTT. As protein: CASSLDLASGGPDTQYF. The full variable domain, completed using reference TRBV5-1 and TRBJ2-3, is KAGVTQTPRYLIKTRGQQVTLSCSPISGHRSVSWYQQTPGQGLQFLFEYFSETQRNKGNFPGRFSGRQFSNSRSEMNVSTLELGDSALYLCASSLDLASGGPDTQYFGPGTRLTVL.

The V and J genes are TRBV18 and TRBJ2-5; unclear D gene. V dropped 4 bases and J dropped 2 bases, with 2 bases sitting between them. The length of the CDR3 is 11 residues. CDR1 is KGHSH and CDR2 is LQKENI in the germline V gene. The CDR3 region has the DNA TGTGCCAGCTCACAACAAGAGACCCAGTACTTC. Translation gives CASSQQETQYF.

This chain uses TRBV20-1 with TRBJ1-2, with D perhaps matching TRBD1 (5 bases). Per germline, CDR1 DFQATT and CDR2 SNEGSKA (reference sequence). This CDR3 spans 14 amino acids. V was pared by 3 bases and J by 7 bases, with 18 bases between. The CDR3 is CSASLGGGRGGYTF. CDR3 DNA sequence: TGCAGTGCTAGTCTCGGGGGAGGGAGAGGTGGCTACACCTTC.

This clone was counted a single time. This chain links TRBV6-5 with TRBJ1-5; no firm D call. This CDR3 has 15 residues. Germline V gene data show CDR1 as MNHEY and CDR2 as SVGAGI. Deletions cut 2 bases from V and 0 bases from J, with 8 bases between. DNA of the CDR3: TGTGCCAGCAGTTACGCACAGTATAGCAATCAGCCCCAGCATTTT. Protein: CASSYAQYSNQPQHF.

This chain uses TRBV12-3 or TRBV12-4 with TRBJ1-2; D gene unclear. The V and J ends lost 5 bases and 8 bases respectively, with 15 bases between them. The CDR3 sequence is 13 residues long. The CDR3, as DNA: TGTGCCAGCAGTCGACCTGGAGGCAGGGGCTACACCTTC. It specifies CASSRPGGRGYTF.

V and J are TRBV13 and TRBJ2-3, with D unresolved. The CDR3 sequence is 13 residues long. V was shortened by 6 bases and J by 5 bases, with 12 bases between the two germline ends. Germline V gene lookup returns CDR1 PRHDT and CDR2 FYEKMQ (reference sequence). CDR3 amino acids: CASRTNSRDTQYF. The CDR3 coding sequence is TGTGCCAGCAGAACCAATAGTCGAGATACGCAGTATTTT.

This chain uses TRBV11-2 with TRBJ2-7; D remains ambiguous. The CDR3 totals 14 residues. The V and J ends lost 1 base and 7 bases respectively, with 14 bases between them. Germline values: CDR1 SGHAT, CDR2 FQNNGV. The CDR3 loop reads CASSLASRWKEQYF. DNA for the CDR3: TGTGCCAGCAGCTTAGCAAGTCGGTGGAAGGAGCAGTACTTC.

The V call is TRBV6-5, the J call TRBJ2-2; perhaps TRBD1 as D (6 bases). This CDR3 region has 16 residues. Looked up from germline, CDR1 is MNHEY and CDR2 is SVGAGI. The ends were cut back, 0 bases at V and 0 bases at J, with 8 bases in the middle. The CDR3 is CASSYSGQPNTGELFF. In nucleotides, the CDR3 is TGTGCCAGCAGTTACTCCGGACAGCCGAACACCGGGGAGCTGTTTTTT.

This clone is a singleton in its sample. The rearrangement uses TRBV4-1 and TRBJ1-1; D possibly corresponds to TRBD1 (6 bases). This CDR3 contains 17 residues. CDR1 and CDR2 (germline): MGHRA, YSYEKL. V lost 0 bases and J lost 5, with 19 bases in between. The CDR3 DNA reads TGCGCCAGCAGCCAAGAGGATGGGGGCGGATGGGGGACTGAAGCTTTCTTT. Translated: CASSQEDGGGWGTEAFF.

J is TRBJ1-5 and V is TRBV10-3; D call uncertain. The CDR3 length is 14 residues. V lost 3 bases and J 4 bases, leaving 10 bases between the germline ends. The germline CDR1 and CDR2 sequences are ENHRY and SYGVKD. CDR3 residues: CAISDLDGNQPQHF. CDR3 DNA sequence: TGTGCCATCAGTGACCTGGACGGGAATCAGCCCCAGCATTTT.

The CDR3 DNA reads TGTGCCAGCGGGACGACAGATCAGCCCCAGCATTTT. As protein: CASGTTDQPQHF. This chain uses TRBV27 with TRBJ1-5; tentative D call: TRBD1 (5 bases). CDR1 is MNHEY and CDR2 is SMNVEV in the germline V gene (reference sequence). This CDR3 is built from 12 residues. The V gene lost 8 bases and the J gene lost 5 bases, with 10 bases spanning the gap.

The chain joins TRBV18 to TRBJ1-1; 9 nucleotides line up with TRBD1. V trimming: 5 bases; J trimming: 5 bases; junction bases outside the gene matches: 0. Germline loops: CDR1 KGHSH, CDR2 LQKENI. The CDR3 is 12 amino acids. DNA of the CDR3: TGTGCCAGCTCAGGGACAGGGACTGAAGCTTTCTTT. Translated: CASSGTGTEAFF.

CDR3 bases: TGTGCCAGCAGCCAAGGGCCCTATGGCTACACCTTC. It is translated as CASSQGPYGYTF. The chain carries TRBV3-1 (or the pseudogene TRBV3-2) and TRBJ1-2; D is ambiguous. Germline loops: CDR1 LGHDT, CDR2 YNNKEL (reference sequence). The V gene lost 1 base and the J gene lost 4 bases, with 4 bases spanning the gap. CDR3 length: 12 residues.

This chain uses TRBV2 with TRBJ1-1; D possibly corresponds to TRBD1 (5 bases). This CDR3 comprises 11 residues. V was shortened by 8 bases and J by 3 bases, with 7 bases between the two germline ends. Germline V gene lookup returns CDR1 SNHLY and CDR2 FYNNEI. CDR3: CASGTYTEAFF. CDR3 DNA sequence: TGTGCCAGCGGGACTTACACTGAAGCTTTCTTT.

The chain couples TRBV4-1 to TRBJ2-2; 12 nucleotides align to TRBD2. CDR3 length: 16 residues. CDR1 MGHRA and CDR2 YSYEKL come from the germline V gene. J lost 7 bases, V lost 5 bases, and 8 bases had no gene match. CDR3 sequence: CASSSTSGGRGGELFF. CDR3 bases: TGCGCCAGCAGCTCAACTAGCGGGGGGCGAGGCGGGGAGCTGTTTTTT.